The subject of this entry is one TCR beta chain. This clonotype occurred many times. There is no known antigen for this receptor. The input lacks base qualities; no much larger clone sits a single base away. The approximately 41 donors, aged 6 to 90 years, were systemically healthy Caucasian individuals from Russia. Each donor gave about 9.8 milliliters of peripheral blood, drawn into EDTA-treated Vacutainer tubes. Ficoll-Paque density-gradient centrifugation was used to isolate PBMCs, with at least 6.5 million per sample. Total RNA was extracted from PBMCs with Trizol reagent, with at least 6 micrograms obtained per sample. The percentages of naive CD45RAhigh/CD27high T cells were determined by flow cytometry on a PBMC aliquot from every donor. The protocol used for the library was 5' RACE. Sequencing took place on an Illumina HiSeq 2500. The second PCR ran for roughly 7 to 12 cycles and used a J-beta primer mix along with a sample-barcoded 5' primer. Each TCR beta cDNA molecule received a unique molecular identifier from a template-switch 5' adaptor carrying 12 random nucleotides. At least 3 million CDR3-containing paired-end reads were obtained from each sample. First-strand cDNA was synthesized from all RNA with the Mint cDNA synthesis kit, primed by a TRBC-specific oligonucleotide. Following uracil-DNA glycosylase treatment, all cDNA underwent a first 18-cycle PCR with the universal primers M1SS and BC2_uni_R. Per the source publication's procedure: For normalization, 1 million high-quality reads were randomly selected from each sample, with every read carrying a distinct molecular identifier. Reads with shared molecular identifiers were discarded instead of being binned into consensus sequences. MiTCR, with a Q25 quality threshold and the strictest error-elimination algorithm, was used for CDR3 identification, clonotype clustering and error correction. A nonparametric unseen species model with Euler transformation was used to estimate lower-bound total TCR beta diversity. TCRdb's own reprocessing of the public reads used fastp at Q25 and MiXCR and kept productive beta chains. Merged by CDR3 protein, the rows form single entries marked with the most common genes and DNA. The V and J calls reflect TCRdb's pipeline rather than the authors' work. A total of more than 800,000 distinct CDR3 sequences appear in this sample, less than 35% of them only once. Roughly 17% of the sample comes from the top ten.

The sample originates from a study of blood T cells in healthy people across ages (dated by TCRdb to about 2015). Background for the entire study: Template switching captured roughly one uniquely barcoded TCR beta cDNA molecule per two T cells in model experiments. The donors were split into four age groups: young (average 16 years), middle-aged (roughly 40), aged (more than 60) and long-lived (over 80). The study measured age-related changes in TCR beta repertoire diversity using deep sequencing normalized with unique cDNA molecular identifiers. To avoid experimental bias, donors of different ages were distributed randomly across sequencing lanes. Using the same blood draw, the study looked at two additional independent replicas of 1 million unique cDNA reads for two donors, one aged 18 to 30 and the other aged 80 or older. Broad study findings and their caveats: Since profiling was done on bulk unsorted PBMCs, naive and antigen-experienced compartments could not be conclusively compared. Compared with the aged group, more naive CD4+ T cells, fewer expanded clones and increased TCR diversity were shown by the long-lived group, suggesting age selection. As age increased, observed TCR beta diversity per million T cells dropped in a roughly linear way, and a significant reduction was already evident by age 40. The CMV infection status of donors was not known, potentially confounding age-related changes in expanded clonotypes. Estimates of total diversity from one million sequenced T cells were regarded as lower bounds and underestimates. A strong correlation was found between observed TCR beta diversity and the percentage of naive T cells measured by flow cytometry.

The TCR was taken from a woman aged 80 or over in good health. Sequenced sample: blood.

The sequenced DNA: TGCGCCAGCACCCCGGAGGGCTTGGGTCCCACTGAAGCTTTCTTT. It specifies CASTPEGLGPTEAFF. In this chain, TRBV5-1 is recombined with TRBJ1-1; the D gene lacks a confident call. V is cut by 6 bases and J by 4 bases, and the space between the germline ends is 19 bases. Including the terminal cysteine and phenylalanine, the CDR3 comprises 15 residues. Kept here is only the CDR3 DNA, which spans 45 bases and is read in frame from base 1. Reading the germline V gene gives CDR1 SGHRS and CDR2 YFSETQ.